Listed here is a single T cell receptor beta chain. At one boundary the junction diverges from the germline segment, which might be a read error. This entry comes from a study of blood T cell repertoires in COVID-19. Study as a whole: Samples came from the United States, Italy and Spain, spanning acute and convalescent COVID-19.

This CDR3 spans 16 amino acids. From germline, CDR1 is SSHAT and CDR2 FNYEAQ (reference sequence). Individuals drawn from about two dozen US areas were about 18 to 100 years old. Assignments of participants to cohorts depended upon their own reported clinical history. In the original analysis: The assay estimated nucleated cells by amplifying reference gene primers. Sequencing was performed with immunoSEQ multiplex PCR; in TCRdb, only in-frame clones are kept and a portion is missing. The D gene and trimming were derived from the DNA, and the V and J assignments and clone size from that table. Of 200,000 to 300,000 clones listed, approximately 88% are singletons.

The sequence was obtained from a woman in her forties with acute COVID-19. The rearrangement joins TRBV7-7 to TRBJ2-5; 7 positions match TRBD2. Sequenced sample: PBMCs or T cells enriched from blood (not recorded which). The CDR3 here is CASSLGGVAGGETQYF. The CDR3 DNA reads TGTGCTAGCAGCTTAGGAGGGGTAGCGGGCGGAGAGACCCAGTACTTC.